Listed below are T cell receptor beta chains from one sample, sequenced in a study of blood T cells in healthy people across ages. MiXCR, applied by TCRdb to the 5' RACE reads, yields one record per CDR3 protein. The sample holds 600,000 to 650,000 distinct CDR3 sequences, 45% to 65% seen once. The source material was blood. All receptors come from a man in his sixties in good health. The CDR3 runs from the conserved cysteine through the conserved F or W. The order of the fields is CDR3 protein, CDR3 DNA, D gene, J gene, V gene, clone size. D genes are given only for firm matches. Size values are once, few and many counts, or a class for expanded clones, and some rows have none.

CATHLTGQNSPLHF,TGTGCCACCCACCTGACAGGGCAAAATTCACCCCTCCACTTT,TRBD1,TRBJ1-6,TRBV6-4,few
CASSFGTQKETQYF,TGCGCCAGCAGCTTCGGTACACAGAAAGAGACCCAGTACTTC,-,TRBJ2-5,TRBV5-1,-
CASSNRPERGYEQFF,TGTGCCAGCAGTAATCGCCCGGAGCGGGGCTATGAGCAGTTCTTC,TRBD2,TRBJ2-1,TRBV2,-
CASSREGDSPLHF,TGTGCCAGCAGTCGGGAGGGAGATTCACCCCTCCACTTT,-,TRBJ1-6,TRBV3-1,-
CATSDPRTGGYNEQFF,TGTGCCACCAGTGACCCACGGACAGGGGGCTACAATGAGCAGTTCTTC,TRBD1,TRBJ2-1,TRBV24-1,few
CASSFTQKETQYF,TGTGCCAGCAGCTTCACACAAAAAGAGACCCAGTACTTC,-,TRBJ2-5,TRBV11-2,-
CASSQDGASGGAGDTQYF,TGTGCCAGCAGCCAAGATGGGGCGAGCGGGGGGGCCGGAGATACGCAGTATTTT,TRBD2,TRBJ2-3,TRBV4-2,-
CASSQGRGPTYEQYF,TGCGCCAGCAGCCAAGGAAGGGGACCGACCTACGAGCAGTACTTC,-,TRBJ2-7,TRBV4-1,-
CASTVGVGYGYTF,TGTGCCAGCACCGTGGGGGTCGGCTATGGCTACACCTTC,-,TRBJ1-2,TRBV11-2,few
CASRERGRAFF,TGTGCCAGCAGGGAGAGGGGAAGGGCTTTCTTT,-,TRBJ1-1,TRBV2,-
CASSLDHSRETQYF,TGTGCCAGCAGCCTCGACCATAGCCGTGAGACCCAGTACTTC,-,TRBJ2-5,TRBV7-2,-
CASSLAGIGTDTQYF,TGTGCCAGCAGCTTAGCAGGGATCGGGACAGATACGCAGTATTTT,-,TRBJ2-3,TRBV7-2,-
CAISDETRSNYGYTF,TGTGCCATCAGTGACGAGACGCGCAGTAACTATGGTTACACCTTC,-,TRBJ1-2,TRBV10-3,-
CSARETGALVSYEQYF,TGCAGTGCTAGGGAGACAGGGGCCCTCGTCTCCTACGAGCAGTACTTC,TRBD1,TRBJ2-7,TRBV20-1,-
CVSTRQGDETQYF,TGTGTCAGTACCCGTCAGGGAGACGAGACCCAGTACTTC,-,TRBJ2-5,TRBV28,-
CASSAAWGSYNEQFF,TGCGCCAGCAGCGCCGCGTGGGGGTCCTACAATGAGCAGTTCTTC,-,TRBJ2-1,TRBV5-1,-
CASSPPHDHTEAFF,TGTGCCAGCTCACCCCCACACGACCACACTGAAGCTTTCTTT,-,TRBJ1-1,TRBV18,once
CSVAVLGGAFRETQYF,TGCAGCGTTGCCGTTCTCGGGGGGGCATTTCGGGAGACCCAGTACTTC,TRBD2,TRBJ2-5,TRBV29-1,-